A selection of T cell receptor beta chains follows, all from one sample in a study of T-cell reconstitution after alpha-beta-depleted transplantation in children. TCRdb re-called the PCR reads through MiXCR, storing one row per CDR3 protein. The sample has about 610,000 distinct CDR3 sequences, about 11% seen once. Sequencing was performed on PBMCs from the stem cell graft donor, taken from the stem cell graft. The receptors originated from a human donor who donated a stem cell graft to a child with acute myeloid leukemia. Both conserved end residues are part of each CDR3. The D gene is left open where the match is weak. Not all rows give a size; the values are once, few, many and, for expanded clones, a class.

CDR3 | DNA | J | V | D | size
CSAIRPSSYEQYF | TGCAGCGCAATACGTCCAAGCTCCTACGAGCAGTACTTC | TRBJ2-7 | TRBV29-1 | NA | few
CASSLAGGQSNEQFF | TGTGCCAGCAGCTTAGCGGGAGGGCAAAGCAATGAGCAGTTCTTC | TRBJ2-1 | TRBV7-9 | TRBD2 | once
CASSHGLINEQFF | TGTGCCAGCAGCCACGGACTTATCAATGAGCAGTTCTTC | TRBJ2-1 | TRBV3-1 | NA | NA
CATSDFGGLAGHNEQFF | TGTGCCACCAGTGATTTTGGGGGACTAGCGGGACACAATGAGCAGTTCTTC | TRBJ2-1 | TRBV24-1 | TRBD2 | NA
CASSLGQATSYEQYF | TGCGCCAGCAGTTTGGGACAGGCTACCTCCTACGAGCAGTACTTC | TRBJ2-7 | TRBV5-1 | TRBD1 | few
CASIQAGQDYEQYF | TGTGCCAGCATCCAGGCCGGACAGGACTACGAGCAGTACTTC | TRBJ2-7 | TRBV6-2/TRBV6-3 | TRBD1 | NA
CAWEGGAREQYF | TGTGCCTGGGAGGGGGGGGCCCGCGAGCAGTACTTC | TRBJ2-7 | TRBV30 | NA | few
CASVRSGISTDTQYF | TGTGCCAGCGTCCGATCAGGGATTAGCACAGATACGCAGTATTTT | TRBJ2-3 | TRBV6-1 | NA | many
CASSLRRGLGNTEAFF | TGTGCCAGCAGCCTCCGCAGGGGCCTCGGGAACACTGAAGCTTTCTTT | TRBJ1-1 | TRBV3-1 | NA | few
CASSSGLAGVREQFF | TGTGCCAGCAGCTCCGGACTAGCGGGAGTACGTGAGCAGTTCTTC | TRBJ2-1 | TRBV7-3 | TRBD2 | many